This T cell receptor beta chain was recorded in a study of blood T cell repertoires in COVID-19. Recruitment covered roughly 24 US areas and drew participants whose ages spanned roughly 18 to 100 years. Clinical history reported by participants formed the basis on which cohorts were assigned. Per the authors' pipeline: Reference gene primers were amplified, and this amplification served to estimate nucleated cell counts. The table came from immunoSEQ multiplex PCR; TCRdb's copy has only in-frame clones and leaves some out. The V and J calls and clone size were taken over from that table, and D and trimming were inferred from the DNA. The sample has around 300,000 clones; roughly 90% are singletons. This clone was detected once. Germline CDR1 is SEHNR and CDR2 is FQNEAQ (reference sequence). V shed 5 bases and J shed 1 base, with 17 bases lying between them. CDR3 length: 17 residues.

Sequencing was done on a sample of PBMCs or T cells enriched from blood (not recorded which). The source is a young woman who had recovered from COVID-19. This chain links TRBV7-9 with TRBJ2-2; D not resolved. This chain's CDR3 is CASSPTPVTLNTGELFF. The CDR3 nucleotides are TGTGCCAGCAGCCCGACCCCTGTGACATTGAACACCGGGGAGCTGTTTTTT. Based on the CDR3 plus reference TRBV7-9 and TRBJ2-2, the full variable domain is DTGVSQNPRHKITKRGQNVTFRCDPISEHNRLYWYRQTLGQGPEFLTYFQNEAQLEKSRLLSDRFSAERPKGSFSTLEIQRTEQGDSAMYLCASSPTPVTLNTGELFFGEGSRLTVL.